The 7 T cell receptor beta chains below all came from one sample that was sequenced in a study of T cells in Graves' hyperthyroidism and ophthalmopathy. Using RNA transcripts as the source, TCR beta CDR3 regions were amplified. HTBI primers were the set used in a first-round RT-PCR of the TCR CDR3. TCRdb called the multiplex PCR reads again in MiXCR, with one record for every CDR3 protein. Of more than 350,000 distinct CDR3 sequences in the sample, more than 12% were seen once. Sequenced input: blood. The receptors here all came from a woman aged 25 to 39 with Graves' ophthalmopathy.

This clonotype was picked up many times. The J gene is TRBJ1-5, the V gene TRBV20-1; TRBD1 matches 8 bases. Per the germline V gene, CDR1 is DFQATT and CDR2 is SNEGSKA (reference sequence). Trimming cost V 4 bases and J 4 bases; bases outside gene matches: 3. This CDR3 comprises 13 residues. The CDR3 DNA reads TGCAGTGCTAACACAGGGGGGAATCAGCCCCAGCATTTT. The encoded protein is CSANTGGNQPQHF.

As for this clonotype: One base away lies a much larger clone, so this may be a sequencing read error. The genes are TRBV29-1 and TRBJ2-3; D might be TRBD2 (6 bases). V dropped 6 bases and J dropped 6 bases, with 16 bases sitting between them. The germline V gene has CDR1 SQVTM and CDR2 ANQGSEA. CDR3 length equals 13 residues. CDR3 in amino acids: CSVPDPGVDTQYF. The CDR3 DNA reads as TGCAGCGTACCTGACCCGGGAGTGGATACGCAGTATTTT.

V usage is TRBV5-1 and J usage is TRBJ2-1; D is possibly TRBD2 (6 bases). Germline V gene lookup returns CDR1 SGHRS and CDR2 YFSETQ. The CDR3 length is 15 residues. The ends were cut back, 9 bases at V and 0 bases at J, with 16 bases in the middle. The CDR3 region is CATTLRGSSYNEQFF. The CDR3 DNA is TGCGCCACCACCCTCCGGGGGAGCTCCTACAATGAGCAGTTCTTC. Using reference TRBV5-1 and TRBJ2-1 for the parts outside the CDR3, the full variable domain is KAGVTQTPRYLIKTRGQQVTLSCSPISGHRSVSWYQQTPGQGLQFLFEYFSETQRNKGNFPGRFSGRQFSNSRSEMNVSTLELGDSALYLCATTLRGSSYNEQFFGPGTRLTVL.

CDR3 residues: CSARGSGALSYEQYF. As DNA, the CDR3 is TGCAGTGCTAGAGGTAGCGGGGCGCTATCCTACGAGCAGTACTTC. V is TRBV20-1 and J is TRBJ2-7; 8 bases match TRBD2. The CDR3 totals 15 residues. CDR1 and CDR2 from the germline V gene are DFQATT and SNEGSKA (reference sequence). The V segment lost 1 base and the J segment 1 base; nucleotides outside the gene matches: 6.

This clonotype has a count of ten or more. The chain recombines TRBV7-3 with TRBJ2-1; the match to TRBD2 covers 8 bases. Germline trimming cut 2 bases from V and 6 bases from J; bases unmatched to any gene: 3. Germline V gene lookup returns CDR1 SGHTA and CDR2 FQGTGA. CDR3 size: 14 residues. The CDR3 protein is CASSLSGGGNEQFF. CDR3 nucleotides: TGTGCCAGCAGCTTATCGGGGGGGGGCAATGAGCAGTTCTTC.

CDR3 region: CASSLAAGGAKNIQYF. The CDR3 nucleotides read TGTGCCAGCAGCTTAGCGGCGGGGGGTGCCAAAAACATTCAGTACTTC. V is TRBV7-2 and J is TRBJ2-4, with 8 nucleotides matching TRBD2. The length of the CDR3 is 16 residues. Germline V gene data show CDR1 as SGHTA and CDR2 as FQGNSA. V trimming: 0 bases; J trimming: 1 base; junction bases outside the gene matches: 2.

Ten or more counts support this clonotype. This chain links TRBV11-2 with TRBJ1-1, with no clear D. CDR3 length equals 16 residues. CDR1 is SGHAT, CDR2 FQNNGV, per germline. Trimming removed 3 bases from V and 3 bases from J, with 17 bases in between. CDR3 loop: CASSFPRVSGHTEAFF. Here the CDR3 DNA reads TGTGCCAGCAGCTTCCCCCGTGTCAGCGGCCACACTGAAGCTTTCTTT.